A single sample gave rise to the 17 T cell receptor beta chains below, sequenced in a study of T cell repertoires in cytomegalovirus infection. MiXCR, run by TCRdb on the reads, gives a single entry per CDR3 protein. This table has fewer than 550,000 distinct CDR3 sequences, roughly 30% appearing once. Material: PBMCs. These receptors all stem from a human donor in good health (CMV status not recorded). Some clones in this sample may be carry-over from other donors' samples.

This clonotype appeared a few times. The V gene is TRBV20-1, the J gene TRBJ2-3, with TRBD2 matching over 9 bases. V shed 7 bases and J 2 bases; nucleotides not matched to a gene: 7. The CDR3 runs to 14 residues. Germline lookup yields CDR1 DFQATT and CDR2 SNEGSKA (reference sequence). CDR3 coding DNA: TGCAGTGGACTTGGCGGGGGGGCCACAGATACGCAGTATTTT. Protein: CSGLGGGATDTQYF.

On this clonotype: This sequence may be a read error, since a much larger clone differs from it by one base. The CDR3 nucleotides are TGTGCCAGCAGCTTAGGGGATAAGCCCCAGCATTTT. This codes for CASSLGDKPQHF. This chain connects TRBV7-2 to TRBJ1-5; D call uncertain. Trimming removed 1 base from V and 8 bases from J, with 6 bases in between. The CDR3 spans 12 residues. Germline V gene lookup returns CDR1 SGHTA and CDR2 FQGNSA.

This clonotype has only one observation. One end of the junction fails to match germline, which may point to a read error. The chain couples TRBV12-3 or TRBV12-4 to TRBJ2-7; 8 bases match TRBD2. The CDR3 is 15 residues long. CDR3 sequence (DNA): TGTTCCAGCAGTTTATACGGGGGGGGTTCCTACGAGCATTACTTC. Residues: CSSSLYGGGSYEHYF.

The chain has TRBV7-2 and TRBJ1-2; possibly TRBD1 for D (5 bases). The CDR3 covers 14 residues. Per the germline V gene, CDR1 is SGHTA and CDR2 is FQGNSA. Trimming removed 5 bases from V and 5 bases from J, with 15 bases in between. The CDR3, as DNA: TGTGCCAGCAGCAAAAACACGGGACCATATGGCTACACCTTC. Translated: CASSKNTGPYGYTF.

This clonotype came up a few times. The CDR3 sequence is CASSTRTENTGELFF. CDR3 nucleotide sequence: TGTGCCAGCAGCACACGGACCGAGAACACCGGGGAGCTGTTTTTT. The chain recombines TRBV11-1 with TRBJ2-2; D gene uncertain. Germline V gene sequence: CDR1 SGHAT, CDR2 FQDESV (reference sequence). Trimming left V 5 bases short and J 1 base short, with 11 bases between. This CDR3 contains 15 residues.

This clonotype was detected a few times. This rearrangement joins TRBV5-4 to TRBJ2-7; 8 bases map to TRBD1. J gave up 3 bases and V 5 bases, and 7 bases lay outside the gene matches. CDR1 is SGHNT and CDR2 is YYREEE in the germline V gene (reference sequence). The length of the CDR3 is 14 residues. Here the CDR3 DNA reads TGTGCCAGCAGTCAAGACAGGGGATTCTACGAGCAGTACTTC. It translates to CASSQDRGFYEQYF.

V is TRBV6-5 and J is TRBJ1-2; D gene ambiguous. Germline V gene sequence: CDR1 MNHEY, CDR2 SVGAGI. Deletions cut 0 bases from V and 3 bases from J, with 11 bases between. CDR3 length: 15 residues. DNA for the CDR3: TGTGCCAGCAGTTACTCGAGTACGGGATACTATGGCTACACCTTC. Residues: CASSYSSTGYYGYTF.

In the case of this clonotype: Since a much larger clone is just one base distant, this may be a read error. The rearrangement uses TRBV4-1 and TRBJ1-2; D might be TRBD1 (6 bases). V lost 6 bases, J lost 5 bases, and 16 bases lay in between. Germline assignment: CDR1 MGHRA and CDR2 YSYEKL. The CDR3 is made up of 14 amino acids. For the CDR3, the DNA is TGCGCCAGCAGACAACCGGACAGTACGTATGGCTACACCTTC. It yields the protein CASRQPDSTYGYTF.

The V gene is TRBV2, the J gene TRBJ1-5; 7 bases fit TRBD1. Germline V lookup: CDR1 SNHLY, CDR2 FYNNEI. V was clipped by 2 bases and J by 2 bases; unmatched bases: 3. The CDR3 consists of 15 residues. In DNA, the CDR3 is TGTGCCAGCAGTGAAACAGGGGCAGGCAATCAGCCCCAGCATTTT. Translating gives CASSETGAGNQPQHF. Full variable domain (outside the CDR3, taken from reference TRBV2 and TRBJ1-5): EPEVTQTPSHQVTQMGQEVILRCVPISNHLYFYWYRQILGQKVEFLVSFYNNEISEKSEIFDDQFSVERPDGSNFTLKIRSTKLEDSAMYFCASSETGAGNQPQHFGDGTRLSIL.

J is TRBJ1-2 and V is TRBV4-3; D call uncertain. The CDR3 is 15 amino acids. Germline CDR1 is LGHNA and CDR2 is YSLEER. V lost 0 bases to trimming and J lost 7 bases, with 15 bases between them. The CDR3 loop reads CASSQETNSGVGYTF. CDR3 DNA: TGCGCCAGCAGCCAAGAAACCAACTCGGGCGTTGGCTACACCTTC.

This clonotype was recorded a few times. This chain joins TRBV15 and TRBJ1-2; D remains unclear. CDR3 length: 12 amino acids. Looked up from germline, CDR1 is LNHNV and CDR2 is YYDKDF (reference sequence). Trimming removed 3 bases at V and 8 bases at J, with 10 bases between. CDR3 protein: CATSRPGTGYTF. CDR3 bases: TGTGCCACCAGCAGGCCGGGCACCGGCTACACCTTC.

This clonotype showed up just a few times. The rearrangement joins TRBV6-1 to TRBJ2-7; D is perhaps TRBD1 (5 bases). The germline V and J ends were trimmed by 2 bases and 0 bases, with 11 bases remaining between them. The V gene's germline CDR1 is MNHNS and CDR2 SASEGT. The CDR3 is made up of 15 amino acids. DNA for the CDR3: TGTGCCAGCAGTGAACTACAAGGGGCCTCCTACGAGCAGTACTTC. Its protein is CASSELQGASYEQYF.

The rearrangement links TRBV9 to TRBJ2-3, with 7 bases aligning to TRBD1. V lost 2 bases, J lost 4 bases, and 4 bases stayed unmatched. CDR3 length equals 14 residues. Germline values: CDR1 SGDLS, CDR2 YYNGEE. The CDR3 region has the DNA TGTGCCAGCAGCGTCCGACAGGGCCCAGATACGCAGTATTTT. Residues: CASSVRQGPDTQYF. The full variable domain, with the rest looked up from reference TRBV9 and TRBJ2-3, is DSGVTQTPKHLITATGQRVTLRCSPRSGDLSVYWYQQSLDQGLQFLIQYYNGEERAKGNILERFSAQQFPDLHSELNLSSLELGDSALYFCASSVRQGPDTQYFGPGTRLTVL.

This chain joins TRBV29-1 and TRBJ2-1; 8 bases match TRBD2. The junction had 1 base not matched to a gene; V was cut back by 3 bases and J by 0 bases. CDR1 is SQVTM and CDR2 is ANQGSEA in the germline V gene. This CDR3 region has 14 residues. DNA for the CDR3: TGCAGCGTTGAGCGGGGGGTCTCCTACAATGAGCAGTTCTTC. Its translation is CSVERGVSYNEQFF.

This clonotype was observed a handful of times. The J gene is TRBJ2-7, the V gene TRBV5-4; the D gene could be TRBD1 or TRBD2 (6 bases each). This CDR3 region has 13 residues. V gave up 4 bases and J gave up 6 bases, with 14 bases separating them. Per germline, CDR1 SGHNT and CDR2 YYREEE (reference sequence). The CDR3 DNA follows: TGTGCCAGCAGCCCCGGGGGCAGGCCCGAGCAGTACTTC. This codes for CASSPGGRPEQYF.

This clonotype was recorded at least ten times. The genes are TRBV7-2 and TRBJ2-1; no firm D call. The CDR3 has 17 residues. In germline, CDR1 is SGHTA, CDR2 FQGNSA. Trimming stripped 3 bases from V and 8 bases from J, with 23 bases between. The CDR3 region has the DNA TGTGCCAGCAGCTTCCGACCCGAACGACTGGGCCCCGATGAGCAGTTCTTC. This translates into CASSFRPERLGPDEQFF.

This sequence joins TRBV7-2 and TRBJ2-5; possibly TRBD2 for D (5 bases). The germline V gene has CDR1 SGHTA and CDR2 FQGNSA. The V and J ends lost 4 bases and 6 bases respectively, with 15 bases between them. The CDR3 is 14 residues long. CDR3 nucleotides: TGTGCCAGCAGCTACCTGTGGGGAGCGAAGACCCAGTACTTC. Protein: CASSYLWGAKTQYF.